This entry features one T cell receptor beta chain sequence. The data stem from a study of blood T cell repertoires in COVID-19. V was shortened by 2 bases and J by 0 bases, with 12 bases between the two germline ends. The CDR3 runs to 16 residues. The V gene's germline CDR1 is SGDLS and CDR2 YYNGEE. Sequencing used immunoSEQ multiplex PCR; TCRdb keeps in-frame clones, though not all of them. The table includes a few hundred thousand clones, 87% detected once. The sequenced material came from peripheral blood. The chain links TRBV9 to TRBJ1-3; TRBD1 is a possible D gene (5 bases). The sequence came from a man aged 18 to 29 with active or convalescent COVID-19. DNA of the CDR3: TGTGCCAGCAGCGTGGGGGACGGGAGCTCTGGAAACACCATATATTTT. Amino acids: CASSVGDGSSGNTIYF.